The 6 T cell receptor beta chains listed next were all sequenced from one sample in a study of shared clonotypes between healthy human individuals. Generated by immunoSEQ multiplex PCR, the TCRdb table keeps only in-frame clones and is missing some. There are approximately 2,000,000 clones in the sample; over 85% occur only once, and 1.5% to 2% lies in the top ten. The naive CD8 fraction comprised CD45RO-negative cells positively selected for CCR7 and excluded terminally differentiated effector memory CD45RA+ cells. Sequenced input: naive CD8+ T cells from PBMCs. The receptor set was obtained from a man between 18 and 29 years old in good health. Some clones in this sample may be carry-over from other donors' samples.

The rearrangement uses TRBV28 and TRBJ1-5; no clear D. The CDR3 loop spans 12 amino acids. V was pared by 2 bases and J by 15 bases, with 14 bases between. Germline CDR1 and CDR2: MDHEN and SYDVKM. CDR3 region: CASSLSGRPMHF. CDR3 sequence (DNA): TGTGCCAGCAGTTTAAGCGGACGGCCAATGCATTTT. The full variable domain, with the rest looked up from reference TRBV28 and TRBJ1-5, is DVKVTQSSRYLVKRTGEKVFLECVQDMDHENMFWYRQDPGLGLRLIYFSYDVKMKEKGDIPEGYSVSREKKERFSLILESASTNQTSMYLCASSLSGRPMHFGDGTRLSIL.

The V call is TRBV5-6, the J call TRBJ2-7, with D perhaps matching TRBD1 (5 bases). Germline values: CDR1 SGHDT, CDR2 YYEEEE. The CDR3 is 15 residues long. Trimming took 4 bases from V and 2 from J, leaving 16 bases between them. The CDR3: CASSQATGIPYEQYF. DNA for the CDR3: TGTGCCAGCAGCCAAGCTACAGGAATACCCTACGAGCAGTACTTC.

This clone was found a few times. The rearrangement uses TRBV25-1 and TRBJ1-1; D may be TRBD1 (6 bases). The CDR3 spans 14 residues. The germline CDR1 and CDR2 sequences are MGHDK and SYGVNS. The germline V and J ends were trimmed by 8 bases and 1 base, with 14 bases remaining between them. The CDR3 region has the DNA TGTGCCAGCGGACAAGGACAGCAGAACACTGAAGCTTTCTTT. Protein sequence: CASGQGQQNTEAFF.

Comments on this clone: This same CDR3 is encoded by further DNA sequences in the sample. The chain's CDR3 is CASSATTYNEQFF. DNA for the CDR3: TGCGCCAGCAGTGCGACCACTTACAATGAGCAGTTCTTC. The rearrangement links TRBV10-2 to TRBJ2-1; D is unclear. The CDR3 contains 13 residues. V shed 4 bases and J shed 4 bases, with 8 bases lying between them. Germline lookup yields CDR1 WSHSY and CDR2 SAAADI.

The chain uses TRBV7-3 and TRBJ2-1; D unresolved. V gave up 2 bases and J gave up 8 bases, with 16 bases separating them. Looked up from germline, CDR1 is SGHTA and CDR2 is FQGTGA. The CDR3 sequence is 15 residues long. The CDR3 DNA reads as TGTGCCAGCAGCTTATGGTCAGTAGCAGGCGATGAGCAGTTCTTC. Residues: CASSLWSVAGDEQFF.

This chain uses TRBV13 with TRBJ1-1; 7 bases line up with TRBD1. The length of the CDR3 is 12 residues. CDR1 and CDR2 (germline): PRHDT, FYEKMQ (reference sequence). Unmatched junction bases numbered 4, after V lost 8 bases and J lost 4 bases. This CDR3 is CASFAGGTEAFF. Here the CDR3 DNA reads TGTGCCAGCTTTGCAGGGGGCACTGAAGCTTTCTTT.